Presented here are 17 T cell receptor beta chains from one specimen sequenced in a study of CD8 T cells in Susac syndrome. cDNA came from approximately 0.5 to 1 ug RNA primed by random hexamers. TCRdb reprocessed the immunoSEQ multiplex PCR reads with MiXCR, giving one entry per CDR3 protein. The repertoire holds around 77,000 distinct CDR3 sequences, with 96% as singletons. The sample comprised CD4+ T cells from PBMCs. Receptors originate from a human donor with multiple sclerosis.

The genes are TRBV7-2 and TRBJ1-1; perhaps TRBD1 as D (5 bases). The germline gives CDR1 SGHTA, CDR2 FQGNSA. The germline V and J ends were trimmed by 3 bases and 3 bases, with 11 bases remaining between them. The CDR3 loop spans 14 amino acids. The CDR3 here is CASSLRQLDTEAFF. CDR3 nucleotide sequence: TGTGCCAGCAGCTTGAGACAGTTGGACACTGAAGCTTTCTTT. Using reference TRBV7-2 and TRBJ1-1 for the parts outside the CDR3, the full variable domain is GAGVSQSPSNKVTEKGKDVELRCDPISGHTALYWYRQSLGQGLEFLIYFQGNSAPDKSGLPSDRFSAERTGGSVSTLTIQRTQQEDSAVYLCASSLRQLDTEAFFGQGTRLTVV.

The chain combines TRBV7-2 with TRBJ2-7, with D perhaps given as TRBD1 or TRBD2 (6 bases each). Germline V gene lookup returns CDR1 SGHTA and CDR2 FQGNSA. Deletions cut 6 bases from V and 5 bases from J, with 14 bases between. The CDR3 has 13 amino acids. CDR3 DNA sequence: TGTGCCAGCAGGCCACCCGGGGGCCACGAGCAGTACTTC. Translation: CASRPPGGHEQYF.

This clonotype was seen once. The CDR3, as DNA: TGTGCCAGCAGCCTGCTGGGACCGCCGGTCCCCCAAGAGACCCAGTACTTC. Translation: CASSLLGPPVPQETQYF. The rearrangement uses TRBV7-2 and TRBJ2-5; D may match TRBD1 or TRBD2 (5 bases each). V was trimmed by 5 bases and J by 1 base, leaving 20 bases between them. Germline V gene lookup returns CDR1 SGHTA and CDR2 FQGNSA. The CDR3 runs 17 residues.

This clonotype was found once. J is TRBJ2-1 and V is TRBV7-2, with TRBD1 matching over 10 bases. Germline CDR1 SGHTA, CDR2 FQGNSA. The CDR3 extends over 15 amino acids. Trimming cost V 7 bases and J 5 bases; bases outside gene matches: 8. This CDR3 reads CASTLRGQGNNEQFF. The CDR3 DNA reads TGTGCCAGCACCCTAAGGGGACAGGGGAACAATGAGCAGTTCTTC.

The V call is TRBV12-2, the J call TRBJ2-7. TRBV12-2 is given as a pseudogene. The CDR3 is 15 amino acids. The CDR3 loop reads CASRLVWPVLVEQYF. The CDR3 region has the DNA TGTGCAAGTCGCTTAGTTTGGCCGGTTTTAGTCGAGCAGTACTTC.

V usage is TRBV10-3 and J usage is TRBJ1-2, with TRBD1 matching 9 bases. Germline V gives CDR1 ENHRY, CDR2 SYGVKD. V was pared by 3 bases and J by 6 bases, with 8 bases of the junction left unmatched. This CDR3 has 15 residues. In DNA, the CDR3 is TGTGCCATCAGTGAAAGAACAGGGGGCGAGAATGGCTACACCTTC. Amino acids: CAISERTGGENGYTF.

The J gene is TRBJ1-2, the V gene TRBV30; D is perhaps TRBD1 (6 bases). The V gene lost 5 bases and the J gene lost 4 bases, with 23 bases spanning the gap. Germline assignment: CDR1 GTSNPN and CDR2 SVGIG (reference sequence). This CDR3 contains 16 residues. CDR3: CAWSAFIGRTVYGYTF. In nucleotides, the CDR3 is TGTGCCTGGTCTGCCTTTATCGGACGGACAGTCTATGGCTACACCTTC.

The gene calls are TRBV24-1 and TRBJ2-3, with D perhaps being TRBD1 or TRBD2 (7 bases each). V lost 3 bases and J 5 bases, leaving 14 bases between the germline ends. This CDR3 comprises 15 residues. Per the germline V gene, CDR1 is KGHDR and CDR2 is SFDVKD. The CDR3 sequence is CATSDHPGGGDTQYF. The CDR3 coding sequence is TGTGCCACCAGTGATCATCCAGGGGGGGGAGATACGCAGTATTTT.

This chain links TRBV30 with TRBJ2-5; 7 bases fit TRBD1. J was trimmed by 1 base and V by 7 bases; bases with no gene match: 6. CDR3 length: 13 residues. In germline, CDR1 is GTSNPN, CDR2 SVGIG (reference sequence). CDR3 loop: CASGQKFQETQYF. CDR3 in DNA: TGTGCCTCGGGACAGAAATTCCAAGAGACCCAGTACTTC.

The chain joins TRBV9 to TRBJ2-7; 10 bases fit TRBD1. CDR1 is SGDLS and CDR2 is YYNGEE in the germline V gene. V lost 3 bases and J lost 3; bases outside the gene matches: 6. The CDR3 length is 15 residues. The CDR3 coding sequence is TGTGCCAGCAGCGAAGGGACAGGGGTCATCTACGAGCAGTACTTC. Translated: CASSEGTGVIYEQYF.

CDR3 sequence reads: CASRKHTGGGYGYTF. DNA for the CDR3: TGTGCCAGCAGGAAACACACAGGGGGCGGCTATGGCTACACCTTC. The rearrangement joins TRBV12-3 or TRBV12-4 to TRBJ1-2, with 9 bases lining up with TRBD1. The CDR3 is made up of 15 amino acids. Germline trimming cut 6 bases from V and 4 bases from J; bases unmatched to any gene: 9.

The J gene is TRBJ2-3, the V gene TRBV7-2, with 7 bases lining up with TRBD1. J was trimmed by 6 bases and V by 0 bases; bases with no gene match: 9. The V gene's germline CDR1 is SGHTA and CDR2 FQGNSA. The CDR3 sequence is 16 residues long. The CDR3 loop reads CASSLAEAGGTDTQYF. CDR3 in DNA: TGTGCCAGCAGCTTAGCGGAGGCAGGGGGTACGGATACGCAGTATTTT.

This clonotype showed up just once. V gene TRBV3-1 combines with J gene TRBJ2-7, with D tentatively TRBD1 (5 bases). Trimming shortened V by 1 base and J by 1 base, and 11 bases separated the two germline ends. Germline CDR1 reads LGHDT; CDR2 reads YNNKEL (reference sequence). The length of the CDR3 is 15 residues. The CDR3 DNA follows: TGTGCCAGCAGCCAAGGTATCACAGGATCCTACGAGCAGTACTTC. It specifies CASSQGITGSYEQYF.

The V and J genes are TRBV6-5 and TRBJ1-2; D gene unclear. The CDR3 contains 15 residues. Trimming shortened V by 3 bases and J by 2 bases, and 13 bases separated the two germline ends. Germline V gene lookup returns CDR1 MNHEY and CDR2 SVGAGI. The chain's CDR3 is CASSYGSGRNYGYTF. CDR3 DNA sequence: TGTGCCAGCAGTTATGGTTCAGGCAGGAACTATGGCTACACCTTC.

This clonotype was observed a single time. The V call is TRBV5-1, the J call TRBJ2-3; D perhaps matches TRBD2 (6 bases). The CDR3 is 15 residues long. V was clipped by 3 bases and J by 3 bases, with 14 bases between them. The germline CDR1 and CDR2 sequences are SGHRS and YFSETQ. The CDR3 loop reads CASSSPGVRTDTQYF. CDR3 in DNA: TGCGCCAGCAGCTCTCCGGGGGTCAGAACAGATACGCAGTATTTT.

This clonotype was observed a single time. The V gene is TRBV5-1, the J gene TRBJ1-1, with no clear D. Germline V gene data show CDR1 as SGHRS and CDR2 as YFSETQ. Trimming shortened V by 1 base and J by 1 base, and 8 bases separated the two germline ends. The CDR3 totals 14 residues. The CDR3 region has the DNA TGCGCCAGCAGCTTGTCCCAAGCGAACACTGAAGCTTTCTTT. This gives the protein CASSLSQANTEAFF.

The chain is built from TRBV3-1 and TRBJ2-1, with TRBD2 matching 8 bases. The CDR3 has 16 residues. Germline values: CDR1 LGHDT, CDR2 YNNKEL (reference sequence). V dropped 1 base and J dropped 2; count of bases not matched to a gene: 4. The CDR3 sequence is CASSQGSGGPYNEQFF. CDR3 nucleotide sequence: TGTGCCAGCAGCCAAGGGAGCGGGGGCCCCTACAATGAGCAGTTCTTC.